The source of this TCR beta chain is a study of cytomegalovirus exposure and HLA in healthy donors. CDR1 is LNHDA, CDR2 SQIVND, per germline (reference sequence). The CDR3 totals 16 residues. Losses at the gene ends were 3 bases for V and 7 bases for J; bases not matched to a gene: 12. Study observations and caveats: There was a cluster of highly shared sequence variants that was likely a sequencing artifact.

A note on this clone: Its target is not known.

PCR amplification relied on 60 Vbeta primers (plus 13 Jbeta primers). Method: immunoSEQ multiplex PCR; TCRdb's copy keeps in-frame clones and lacks some. The table records 250,000 to 350,000 clones, around 86% of them present only once. The rearrangement uses TRBV19 and TRBJ2-1; 7 nucleotides match TRBD2. The receptor comes from a middle-aged man in good health and CMV-seropositive. The sequenced sample consisted of PBMCs. The CDR3: CASSMARGSLTNEQFF. Here the CDR3 DNA reads TGTGCCAGTAGTATGGCGCGGGGGAGTCTAACGAATGAGCAGTTCTTC.